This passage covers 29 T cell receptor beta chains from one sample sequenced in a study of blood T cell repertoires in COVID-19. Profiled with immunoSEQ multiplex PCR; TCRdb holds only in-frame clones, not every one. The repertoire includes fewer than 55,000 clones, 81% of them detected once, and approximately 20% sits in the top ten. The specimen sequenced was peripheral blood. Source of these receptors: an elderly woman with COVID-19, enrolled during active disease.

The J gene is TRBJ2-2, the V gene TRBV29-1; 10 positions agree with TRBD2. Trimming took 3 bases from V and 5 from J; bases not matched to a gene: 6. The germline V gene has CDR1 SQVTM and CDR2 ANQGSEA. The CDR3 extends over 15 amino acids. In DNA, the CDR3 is TGCAGCGTTGATGGGCTAGCGGGAGTTACCGGGGAGCTGTTTTTT. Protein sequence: CSVDGLAGVTGELFF.

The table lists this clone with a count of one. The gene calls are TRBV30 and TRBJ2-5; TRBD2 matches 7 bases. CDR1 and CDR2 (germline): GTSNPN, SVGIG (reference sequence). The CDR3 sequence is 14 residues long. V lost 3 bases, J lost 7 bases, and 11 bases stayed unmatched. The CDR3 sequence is CAWSPSGSLATQYF. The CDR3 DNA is TGTGCCTGGAGCCCTAGCGGTAGTCTGGCGACCCAGTACTTC.

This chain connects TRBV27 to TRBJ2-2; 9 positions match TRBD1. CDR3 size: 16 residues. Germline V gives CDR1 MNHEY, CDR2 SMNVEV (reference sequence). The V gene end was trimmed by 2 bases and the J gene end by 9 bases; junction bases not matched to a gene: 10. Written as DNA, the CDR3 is TGTGCCAGCAGTTTAAGGACAGGGGTTACCTCTAGGGAGCTGTTTTTT. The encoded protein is CASSLRTGVTSRELFF.

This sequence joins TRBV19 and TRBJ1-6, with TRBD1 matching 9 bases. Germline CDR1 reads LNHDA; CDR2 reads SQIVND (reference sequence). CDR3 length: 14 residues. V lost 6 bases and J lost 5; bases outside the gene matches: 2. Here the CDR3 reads CASRGQGDNSPLHF. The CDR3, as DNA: TGTGCCAGTAGGGGACAGGGAGATAATTCACCCCTCCACTTT.

Written as DNA, the CDR3 is TGTGCCAGCAGCCACCAAGTAGCGGTGAGCACAGATACGCAGTATTTT. As protein: CASSHQVAVSTDTQYF. The rearrangement uses TRBV5-8 and TRBJ2-3, with TRBD2 as a possible D gene (6 bases). The germline CDR1 and CDR2 sequences are SGHTS and YDEGEE. The CDR3 runs to 16 residues. With 4 bases removed from V and 0 bases from J, the gap between germline ends came to 15 bases.

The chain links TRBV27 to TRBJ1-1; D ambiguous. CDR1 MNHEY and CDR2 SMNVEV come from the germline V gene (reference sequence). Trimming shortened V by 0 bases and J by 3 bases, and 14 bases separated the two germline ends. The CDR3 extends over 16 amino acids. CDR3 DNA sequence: TGTGCCAGCAGTTTATCTGCTGAAGGCGCGGACACTGAAGCTTTCTTT. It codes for CASSLSAEGADTEAFF.

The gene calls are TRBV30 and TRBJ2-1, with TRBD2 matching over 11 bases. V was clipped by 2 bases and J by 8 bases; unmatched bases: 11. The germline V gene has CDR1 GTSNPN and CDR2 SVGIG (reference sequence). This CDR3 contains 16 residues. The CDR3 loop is CAWSRLAGGRGDEQFF. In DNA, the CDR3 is TGTGCCTGGAGTAGGCTAGCGGGAGGTCGTGGCGATGAGCAGTTCTTC.

CDR3: CASSSPPGGGEQFF. The CDR3 DNA reads as TGTGCCAGCAGTTCCCCTCCAGGGGGTGGTGAGCAGTTCTTC. The chain is built from TRBV6-1 and TRBJ2-1, with 7 positions matching TRBD1. The trim removed 5 bases at V and 9 bases at J, leaving 10 bases unmatched. Germline V gives CDR1 MNHNS, CDR2 SASEGT. This CDR3 comprises 14 residues.

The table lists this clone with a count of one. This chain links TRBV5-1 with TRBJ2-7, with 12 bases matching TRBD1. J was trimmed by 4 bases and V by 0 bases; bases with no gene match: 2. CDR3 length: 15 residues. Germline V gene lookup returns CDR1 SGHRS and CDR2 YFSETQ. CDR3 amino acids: CASSLAGQGAYEQYF. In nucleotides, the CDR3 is TGCGCCAGCAGCTTGGCGGGACAGGGGGCTTACGAGCAGTACTTC.

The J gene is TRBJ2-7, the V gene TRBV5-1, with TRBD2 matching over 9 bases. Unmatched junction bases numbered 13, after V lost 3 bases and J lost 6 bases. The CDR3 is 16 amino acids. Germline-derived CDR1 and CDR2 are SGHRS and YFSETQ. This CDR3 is CASSSRGSGSLTEQYF. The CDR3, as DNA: TGCGCCAGCAGCTCCCGAGGTAGCGGGAGTTTAACCGAGCAGTACTTC.

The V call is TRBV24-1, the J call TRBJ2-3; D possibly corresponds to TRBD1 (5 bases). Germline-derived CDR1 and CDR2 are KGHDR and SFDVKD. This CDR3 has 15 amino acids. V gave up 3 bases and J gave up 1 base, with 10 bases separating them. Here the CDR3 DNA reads TGTGCCACCAGTGATCCCCGACAGCGCACAGATACGCAGTATTTT. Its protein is CATSDPRQRTDTQYF.

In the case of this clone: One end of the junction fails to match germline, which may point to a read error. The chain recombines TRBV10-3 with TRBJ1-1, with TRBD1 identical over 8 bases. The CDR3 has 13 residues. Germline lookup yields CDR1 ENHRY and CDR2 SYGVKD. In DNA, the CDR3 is TGTGCCACCAGTCAGGGGGCGAGGTCTGAAGCTTTCTTT. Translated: CATSQGARSEAFF.

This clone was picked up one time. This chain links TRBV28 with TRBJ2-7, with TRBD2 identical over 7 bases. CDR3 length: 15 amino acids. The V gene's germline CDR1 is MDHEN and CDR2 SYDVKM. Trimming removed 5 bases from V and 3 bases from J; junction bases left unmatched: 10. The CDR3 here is CASSRNRGGYYEQYF. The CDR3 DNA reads TGTGCCAGCAGTCGGAACCGCGGGGGATACTACGAGCAGTACTTC.

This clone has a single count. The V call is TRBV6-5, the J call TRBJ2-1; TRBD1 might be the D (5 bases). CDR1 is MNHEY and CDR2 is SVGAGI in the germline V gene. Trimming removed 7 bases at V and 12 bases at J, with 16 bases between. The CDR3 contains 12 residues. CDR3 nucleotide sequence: TGTGCCAGCAACGGTAGGGCCCAGGGGCAGTTCTTC. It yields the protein CASNGRAQGQFF.

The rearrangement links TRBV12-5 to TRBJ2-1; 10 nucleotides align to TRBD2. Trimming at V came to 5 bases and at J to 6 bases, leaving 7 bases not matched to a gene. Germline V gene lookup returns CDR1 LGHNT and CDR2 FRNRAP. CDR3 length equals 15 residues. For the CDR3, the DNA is TGTGCTAGTGGTATTGGACTAGCGGAGGCCAATGAGCAGTTCTTC. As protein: CASGIGLAEANEQFF.

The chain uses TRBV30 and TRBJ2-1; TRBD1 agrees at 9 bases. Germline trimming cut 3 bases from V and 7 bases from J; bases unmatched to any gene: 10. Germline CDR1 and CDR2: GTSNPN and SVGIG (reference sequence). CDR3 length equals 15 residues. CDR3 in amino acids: CAWRPRGTGTNEQFF. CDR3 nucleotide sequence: TGTGCCTGGAGACCCAGGGGGACAGGGACGAATGAGCAGTTCTTC.

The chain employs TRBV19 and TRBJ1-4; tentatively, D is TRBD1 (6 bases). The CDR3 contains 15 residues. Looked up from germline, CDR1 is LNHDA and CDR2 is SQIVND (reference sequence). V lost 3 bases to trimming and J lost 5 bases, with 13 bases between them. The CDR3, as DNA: TGTGCCAGTAGTATGTGGACAGCCCAAAATGAAAAACTGTTTTTT. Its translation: CASSMWTAQNEKLFF.

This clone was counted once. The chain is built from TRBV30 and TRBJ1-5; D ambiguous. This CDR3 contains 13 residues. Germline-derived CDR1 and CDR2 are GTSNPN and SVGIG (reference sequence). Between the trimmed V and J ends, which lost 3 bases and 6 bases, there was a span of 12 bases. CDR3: CAWRGLGGQPQHF. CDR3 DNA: TGTGCCTGGAGGGGTCTAGGAGGTCAGCCCCAGCATTTT.

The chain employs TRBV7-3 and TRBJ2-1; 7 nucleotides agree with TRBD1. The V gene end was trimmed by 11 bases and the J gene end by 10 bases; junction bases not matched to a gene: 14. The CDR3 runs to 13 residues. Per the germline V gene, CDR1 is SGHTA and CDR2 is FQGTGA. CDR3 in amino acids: CASNRGADAEQFF. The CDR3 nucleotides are TGTGCCTCTAACAGGGGAGCGGACGCCGAGCAGTTCTTC.

CDR3 protein: CASSGRQVQETQYF. The CDR3 nucleotides read TGTGCCAGCAGCGGGAGGCAAGTCCAAGAGACCCAGTACTTC. The gene calls are TRBV2 and TRBJ2-5; TRBD2 aligns across 7 bases. The germline gives CDR1 SNHLY, CDR2 FYNNEI. V lost 6 bases and J lost 1; bases outside the gene matches: 5. The CDR3 loop spans 14 amino acids.

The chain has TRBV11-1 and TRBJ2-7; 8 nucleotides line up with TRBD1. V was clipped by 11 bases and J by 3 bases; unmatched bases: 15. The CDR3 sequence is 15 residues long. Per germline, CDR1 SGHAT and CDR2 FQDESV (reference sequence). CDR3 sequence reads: CAPYSRYTGGYEQYF. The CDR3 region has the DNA TGTGCCCCCTACTCCCGCTATACAGGGGGCTACGAGCAGTACTTC. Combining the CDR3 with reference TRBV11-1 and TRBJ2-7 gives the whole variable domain EAEVAQSPRYKITEKSQAVAFWCDPISGHATLYWYRQILGQGPELLVQFQDESVVDDSQLPKDRFSAERLKGVDSTLKIQPAELGDSAMYLCAPYSRYTGGYEQYFGPGTRLTVT.

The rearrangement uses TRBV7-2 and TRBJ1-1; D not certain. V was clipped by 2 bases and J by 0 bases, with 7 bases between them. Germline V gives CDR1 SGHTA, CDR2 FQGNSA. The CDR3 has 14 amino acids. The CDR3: CASSLPGLNTEAFF. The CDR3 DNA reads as TGTGCCAGCAGCTTACCAGGTTTGAACACTGAAGCTTTCTTT.

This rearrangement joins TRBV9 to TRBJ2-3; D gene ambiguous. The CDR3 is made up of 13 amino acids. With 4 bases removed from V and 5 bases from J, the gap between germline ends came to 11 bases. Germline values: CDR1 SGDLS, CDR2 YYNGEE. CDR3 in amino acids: CASSPASRDTQYF. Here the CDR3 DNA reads TGTGCCAGCAGCCCGGCTAGTCGAGATACGCAGTATTTT.

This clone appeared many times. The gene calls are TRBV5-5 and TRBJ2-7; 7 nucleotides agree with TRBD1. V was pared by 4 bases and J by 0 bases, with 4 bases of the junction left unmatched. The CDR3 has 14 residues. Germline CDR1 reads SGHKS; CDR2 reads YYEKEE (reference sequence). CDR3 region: CASSGDSSSYEQYF. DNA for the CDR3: TGTGCCAGCAGCGGGGACAGTAGCTCCTACGAGCAGTACTTC.

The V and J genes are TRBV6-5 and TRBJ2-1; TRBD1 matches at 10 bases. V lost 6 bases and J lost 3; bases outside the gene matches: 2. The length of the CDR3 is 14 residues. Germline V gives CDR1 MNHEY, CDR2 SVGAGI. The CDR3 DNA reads TGTGCCAGCAGGACAGGGGGCGTCTACAATGAGCAGTTCTTC. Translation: CASRTGGVYNEQFF.

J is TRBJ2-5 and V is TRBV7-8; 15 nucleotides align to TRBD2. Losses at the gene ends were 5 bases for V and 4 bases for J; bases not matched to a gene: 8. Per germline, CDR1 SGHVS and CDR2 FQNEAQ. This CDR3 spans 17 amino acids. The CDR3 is CASSNGLAGGFLETQYF. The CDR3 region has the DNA TGTGCCAGCAGCAACGGACTAGCGGGAGGGTTTTTAGAGACCCAGTACTTC.

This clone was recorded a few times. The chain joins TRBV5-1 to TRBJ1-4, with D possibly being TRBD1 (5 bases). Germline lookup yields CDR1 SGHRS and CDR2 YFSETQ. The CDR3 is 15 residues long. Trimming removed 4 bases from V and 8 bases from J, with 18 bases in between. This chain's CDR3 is CASSPTDGGREKLFF. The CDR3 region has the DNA TGCGCCAGCAGCCCTACAGATGGGGGGAGAGAAAAACTGTTTTTT.

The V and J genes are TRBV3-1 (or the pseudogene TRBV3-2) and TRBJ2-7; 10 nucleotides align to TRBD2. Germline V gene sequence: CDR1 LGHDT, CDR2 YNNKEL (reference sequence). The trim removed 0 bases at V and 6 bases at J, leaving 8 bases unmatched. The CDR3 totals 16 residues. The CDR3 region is CASSQDRSGRAGEQYF. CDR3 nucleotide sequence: TGTGCCAGCAGCCAAGATAGGAGCGGGAGGGCCGGCGAGCAGTACTTC.

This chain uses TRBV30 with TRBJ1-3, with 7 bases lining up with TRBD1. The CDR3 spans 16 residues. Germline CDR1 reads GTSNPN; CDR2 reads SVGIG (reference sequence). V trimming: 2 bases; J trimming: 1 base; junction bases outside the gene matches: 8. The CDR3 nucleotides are TGTGCCTGGAGTAACCGGGACAGTCCGTCTGGAAACACCATATATTTT. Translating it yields CAWSNRDSPSGNTIYF.